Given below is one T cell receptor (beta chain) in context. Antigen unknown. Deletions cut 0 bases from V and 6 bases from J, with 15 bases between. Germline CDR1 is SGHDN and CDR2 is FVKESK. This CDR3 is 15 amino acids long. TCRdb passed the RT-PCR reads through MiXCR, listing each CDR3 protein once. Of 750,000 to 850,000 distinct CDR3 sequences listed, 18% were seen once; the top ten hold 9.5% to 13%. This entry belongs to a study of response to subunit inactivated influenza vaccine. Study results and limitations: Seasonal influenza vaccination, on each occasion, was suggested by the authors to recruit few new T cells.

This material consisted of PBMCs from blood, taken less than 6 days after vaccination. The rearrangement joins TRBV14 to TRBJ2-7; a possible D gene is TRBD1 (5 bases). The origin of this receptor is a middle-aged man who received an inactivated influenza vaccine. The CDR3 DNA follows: TGTGCCAGCAGCCAAGAATGGGGCAGGGAATCCGAGCAGTACTTC. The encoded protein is CASSQEWGRESEQYF.